Presented here are 24 T cell receptor beta chains from one specimen sequenced in a study of patients and donors after allogeneic stem cell transplantation. Each CDR3 protein is one row after TCRdb ran MiXCR on the RT-PCR reads. Of roughly 230,000 distinct CDR3 sequences listed, 12% to 15% are singletons. Sequencing input: blood, either unsorted or a sorted T cell fraction (not recorded which). The source is a human donor who was either an allogeneic HSCT recipient or a stem cell or donor lymphocyte infusion donor (not recorded which). It is not recorded whose cells these are; they may come from a transplant donor.

This clonotype has only a few counts. The CDR3 DNA sequence: TGCGCCAGCAGCTTGGAGGGACTAGCGGGCGATGAGCAGTTCTTC. Translated, it gives CASSLEGLAGDEQFF. This chain connects TRBV5-1 to TRBJ2-1; 12 bases map to TRBD2. The ends lost 0 bases at V and 8 bases at J; junction bases unmatched: 3. The CDR3 runs 15 residues. CDR1 is SGHRS and CDR2 is YFSETQ in the germline V gene.

V and J are TRBV12-3 or TRBV12-4 and TRBJ2-1; 10 bases are a match to TRBD2. V shed 6 bases, J shed 1 base, and the junction held 0 bases outside the gene matches. The CDR3 has 14 residues. CDR3 amino acids: CASRAGGSYNEQFF. The CDR3 DNA is TGTGCCAGCAGAGCGGGGGGGTCCTACAATGAGCAGTTCTTC.

The chain combines TRBV4-3 with TRBJ2-3; D might be TRBD2 (7 bases). Trimming took 0 bases from V and 1 from J, leaving 14 bases between them. Per the germline V gene, CDR1 is LGHNA and CDR2 is YSLEER. This CDR3 comprises 17 residues. The CDR3 loop is CASSQDLGGAGTDTQYF. The CDR3 DNA follows: TGCGCCAGCAGCCAAGATTTAGGGGGGGCTGGCACAGATACGCAGTATTTT.

The V call is TRBV6-1, the J call TRBJ1-4; D uncertain. Trimming shortened V by 6 bases and J by 7 bases, and 12 bases separated the two germline ends. Germline V gives CDR1 MNHNS, CDR2 SASEGT. CDR3 length equals 13 residues. The DNA for the CDR3 is TGTGCCAGCAGAACTCCACTTGGTGAAAAACTGTTTTTT. Translated, it gives CASRTPLGEKLFF.

This clonotype came up a few times. The J gene is TRBJ2-5, the V gene TRBV5-1; D gene ambiguous. V lost 1 base and J lost 6, with 7 bases in between. Germline V gives CDR1 SGHRS, CDR2 YFSETQ. The CDR3 consists of 12 residues. CDR3 region: CASSLKGQTQYF. CDR3 DNA: TGCGCCAGCAGCTTGAAGGGCCAGACCCAGTACTTC.

This clonotype was seen a few times. CDR3 in amino acids: CASSRGGSQETQYF. DNA for the CDR3: TGCGCCAGCAGCCGCGGGGGGAGCCAAGAGACCCAGTACTTC. The chain joins TRBV5-1 to TRBJ2-5, with TRBD2 matching 8 bases. The CDR3 runs 14 residues. J lost 1 base, V lost 4 bases, and 3 bases had no gene match. Germline-derived CDR1 and CDR2 are SGHRS and YFSETQ.

This clonotype was counted a few times. The J gene is TRBJ1-4, the V gene TRBV29-1; a weak D match, TRBD1 (6 bases). The germline gives CDR1 SQVTM, CDR2 ANQGSEA. V dropped 5 bases and J dropped 7 bases, with 17 bases sitting between them. The CDR3 is made up of 14 amino acids. The CDR3 DNA reads as TGCAGCGTTACCCCAGGGGCCGGCGGTGAAAAACTGTTTTTT. Amino acid sequence: CSVTPGAGGEKLFF.

This clonotype was picked up many times. V usage is TRBV7-2 and J usage is TRBJ2-1, with a tentative D call TRBD2 (6 bases). The CDR3 spans 14 residues. V was shortened by 5 bases and J by 10 bases, with 18 bases between the two germline ends. Per germline, CDR1 SGHTA and CDR2 FQGNSA. The CDR3 loop is CASSPSVGVREQFF. The CDR3 DNA follows: TGTGCCAGCAGCCCTAGCGTTGGGGTGCGGGAGCAGTTCTTC.

This clonotype has a count of ten or more. V and J are TRBV5-6 and TRBJ2-2; 10 bases are a match to TRBD1. Germline assignment: CDR1 SGHDT and CDR2 YYEEEE. The J segment lost 3 bases and the V segment lost 4 bases, leaving 6 bases of the junction unmatched. The CDR3 has 16 residues. The CDR3 here is CASSRAGTGDTGELFF. CDR3 bases: TGTGCCAGCAGCCGAGCCGGGACAGGGGACACCGGGGAGCTGTTTTTT.

In this sample, this clonotype turned up many times. V gene TRBV7-9 combines with J gene TRBJ1-4; TRBD1 aligns across 8 bases. Germline values: CDR1 SEHNR, CDR2 FQNEAQ (reference sequence). J lost 8 bases, V lost 5 bases, and 7 bases had no gene match. The CDR3 consists of 14 residues. As DNA, the CDR3 is TGTGCCAGCAGCCACGACAGGGGAGTGGAAAAACTGTTTTTT. Translation: CASSHDRGVEKLFF.

This clonotype was seen a handful of times. The V and J genes are TRBV6-2 or TRBV6-3 and TRBJ2-1, with 7 nucleotides matching TRBD1. The CDR3 consists of 14 residues. V was pared by 6 bases and J by 10 bases, with 12 bases of the junction left unmatched. Germline CDR1 reads MNHEY; CDR2 reads SVGEGT. DNA of the CDR3: TGTGCCAGCAGCCGACGCATAGGGGGCGACGAGCAGTTCTTC. Translated, it gives CASSRRIGGDEQFF.

The V gene is TRBV5-1, the J gene TRBJ2-3, with 7 bases fitting TRBD2. The length of the CDR3 is 15 residues. The germline CDR1 and CDR2 sequences are SGHRS and YFSETQ. J gave up 1 base and V 4 bases, and 6 bases lay outside the gene matches. This chain's CDR3 is CASSAGLVRTDTQYF. CDR3 nucleotide sequence: TGCGCCAGCAGCGCAGGACTAGTCCGCACAGATACGCAGTATTTT.

This clonotype was detected a few times. The chain uses TRBV18 and TRBJ2-3; D is uncertain. CDR3 length equals 14 residues. CDR1 and CDR2 (germline): KGHSH, LQKENI. V was shortened by 3 bases and J by 0 bases, with 7 bases between the two germline ends. CDR3 nucleotides: TGTGCCAGCTCACCGCCAGTCAGCACAGATACGCAGTATTTT. Its translation: CASSPPVSTDTQYF.

This clonotype has more than one count but fewer than ten. J is TRBJ1-2 and V is TRBV30, with D unclear. CDR3 length equals 13 residues. The ends were cut back, 0 bases at V and 7 bases at J, with 12 bases in the middle. Germline assignment: CDR1 GTSNPN and CDR2 SVGIG (reference sequence). The CDR3 loop reads CAWSVNSGTGYTF. Here the CDR3 DNA reads TGTGCCTGGAGTGTAAACAGTGGCACTGGCTACACCTTC.

The chain joins TRBV30 to TRBJ1-6; TRBD1 agrees at 7 bases. Trimming at V came to 4 bases and at J to 10 bases, leaving 16 bases not matched to a gene. The CDR3 runs 16 residues. From germline, CDR1 is GTSNPN and CDR2 SVGIG (reference sequence). The CDR3 nucleotides read TGTGCCTGGATGCCCCTGTTTCCGGGACAGCTCTCACCCCTCCACTTT. Protein product: CAWMPLFPGQLSPLHF.

The chain has TRBV7-2 and TRBJ1-6; D remains unclear. Trimming took off 7 bases at V and 4 bases at J, with 14 bases between the two ends. The CDR3 consists of 15 residues. From germline, CDR1 is SGHTA and CDR2 FQGNSA. The CDR3 sequence is CASTQGRDYNSPLHF. The CDR3 DNA reads as TGTGCCAGCACCCAAGGTCGTGATTATAATTCACCCCTCCACTTT.

A few counts support this clonotype. The chain recombines TRBV7-9 with TRBJ2-3, with 9 bases matching TRBD1. The V gene's germline CDR1 is SEHNR and CDR2 FQNEAQ (reference sequence). This CDR3 is built from 16 residues. V shed 1 base and J 3 bases; nucleotides not matched to a gene: 5. The DNA for the CDR3 is TGTGCCAGCAGCTTAGGAATAGGACAGGGGACAGATACGCAGTATTTT. This sequence encodes CASSLGIGQGTDTQYF.

This clonotype was detected once. The chain joins TRBV7-8 to TRBJ2-2; no clear D gene. V was shortened by 5 bases and J by 7 bases, with 26 bases between the two germline ends. Germline V CDR1 and CDR2: SGHVS, FQNEAQ. The CDR3 extends over 18 amino acids. The CDR3 sequence: CASSPQRVQTPRGGELFF. The CDR3 DNA follows: TGTGCCAGCAGCCCTCAACGGGTGCAGACCCCCCGTGGCGGGGAGCTGTTTTTT.

V gene TRBV5-1 combines with J gene TRBJ1-2, with D perhaps TRBD1 (5 bases). The CDR3 is 14 residues long. In germline, CDR1 is SGHRS, CDR2 YFSETQ. The ends were cut back, 4 bases at V and 5 bases at J, with 15 bases in the middle. The CDR3 sequence: CASSRMGGEYGYTF. In DNA form, the CDR3 reads TGCGCCAGCAGCCGGATGGGGGGAGAGTATGGCTACACCTTC.

The chain employs TRBV6-5 and TRBJ1-2; no clear D gene. Trimming pared 2 bases from V and 1 base from J, leaving 11 bases between. The CDR3 covers 15 residues. Germline V gene lookup returns CDR1 MNHEY and CDR2 SVGAGI. CDR3 nucleotide sequence: TGTGCCAGCAGTTACGGTTCTCCGGTTAACTATGGCTACACCTTC. It is translated as CASSYGSPVNYGYTF.

This clonotype appeared a few times. The CDR3 region has the DNA TGTGCCAGCAGCGATCTAGCCGCGCGAAATGAGCAGTTCTTC. Its protein product is CASSDLAARNEQFF. The chain is built from TRBV9 and TRBJ2-1; weak D call: TRBD2 (5 bases). CDR3 length: 14 amino acids. CDR1 is SGDLS, CDR2 YYNGEE, per germline. V was shortened by 3 bases and J by 7 bases, with 14 bases between the two germline ends.

The chain is built from TRBV30 and TRBJ2-5, with a possible D match to TRBD2 (5 bases). Deletions cut 5 bases from V and 3 bases from J, with 13 bases between. Germline CDR1 reads GTSNPN; CDR2 reads SVGIG (reference sequence). The CDR3 totals 13 residues. The CDR3 nucleotides read TGTGCCTGGGGTTGGCTAGCAGAAGAGACCCAGTACTTC. Residues: CAWGWLAEETQYF.

This chain links TRBV29-1 with TRBJ2-7, with 10 bases matching TRBD1. The CDR3 length is 12 residues. After removal of 3 bases from V and 6 bases from J, the junction contained 2 bases not matched to a gene. Germline V gene lookup returns CDR1 SQVTM and CDR2 ANQGSEA. The chain's CDR3 is CSVEGTGVEQYF. The DNA for the CDR3 is TGCAGCGTTGAGGGGACAGGGGTCGAGCAGTACTTC.

Note on this clonotype: At one boundary the junction diverges from the germline segment, which might be a read error. The chain carries TRBV20-1 and TRBJ1-1; D is uncertain. Per the germline V gene, CDR1 is DFQATT and CDR2 is SNEGSKA (reference sequence). This CDR3 region has 15 residues. CDR3 in DNA: TGCAGTGCTAGAGTGACCAGGACCCTATTCACTGTAGCTTTCTTT. Residues: CSARVTRTLFTVAFF.